This passage covers 22 T cell receptor beta chains from one sample sequenced in a study of blood T cell repertoires in COVID-19. TCRdb's table, derived via immunoSEQ multiplex PCR, lists solely in-frame clones and lacks some. The data contain 300,000 to 350,000 clones, about 90% of them singletons. Sequences were obtained from peripheral blood. The receptors originated from a woman in her 70s with COVID-19, enrolled during active disease.

The chain employs TRBV12-3 or TRBV12-4 and TRBJ1-1, with D possibly matching TRBD1 (5 bases). This CDR3 comprises 12 residues. V dropped 6 bases and J dropped 11 bases, with 16 bases sitting between them. The CDR3 sequence is CASSTRDGRAFF. CDR3 bases: TGTGCCAGCAGCACCAGGGACGGGAGGGCTTTCTTT.

This clone was detected once. The chain has TRBV5-4 and TRBJ1-4, with a possible D match to TRBD1 (6 bases). CDR3 length equals 14 residues. Trimming removed 4 bases at V and 7 bases at J, with 14 bases between. Germline CDR1 reads SGHNT; CDR2 reads YYREEE (reference sequence). The chain's CDR3 is CASSLQGGGEKLFF. The DNA for the CDR3 is TGTGCCAGCAGCCTACAGGGAGGGGGTGAAAAACTGTTTTTT.

The V call is TRBV29-1, the J call TRBJ2-5, with unresolved D. The V gene's germline CDR1 is SQVTM and CDR2 ANQGSEA. The CDR3 runs to 12 residues. The germline V and J ends were trimmed by 7 bases and 0 bases, with 9 bases remaining between them. CDR3 in DNA: TGCAGCGCTGACCGGTACCAAGAGACCCAGTACTTC. This translates into CSADRYQETQYF. Full variable domain (missing parts from reference TRBV29-1 and TRBJ2-5): SAVISQKPSRDICQRGTSLTIQCQVDSQVTMMFWYRQQPGQSLTLIATANQGSEATYESGFVIDKFPISRPNLTFSTLTVSNMSPEDSSIYLCSADRYQETQYFGPGTRLLVL.

The chain has TRBV6-5 and TRBJ2-1, with 10 bases that match TRBD2. The J segment lost 7 bases and the V segment lost 0 bases, leaving 6 bases of the junction unmatched. Germline V gene sequence: CDR1 MNHEY, CDR2 SVGAGI. The CDR3 length is 16 residues. The CDR3 DNA reads TGTGCCAGCAGTTACTCGATACTAGCGGGATTTAATGAGCAGTTCTTC. This sequence encodes CASSYSILAGFNEQFF.

The chain employs TRBV5-1 and TRBJ2-2; 8 bases line up with TRBD1. Per the germline V gene, CDR1 is SGHRS and CDR2 is YFSETQ. The CDR3 runs 15 residues. The ends lost 4 bases at V and 2 bases at J; junction bases unmatched: 4. CDR3 sequence reads: CASSLDRANTGELFF. DNA for the CDR3: TGCGCCAGCAGCCTGGACAGGGCAAACACCGGGGAGCTGTTTTTT.

J is TRBJ1-1 and V is TRBV5-1, with D tentatively TRBD1 (6 bases). Germline values: CDR1 SGHRS, CDR2 YFSETQ. V was clipped by 3 bases and J by 0 bases, with 15 bases between them. The CDR3 runs 16 residues. The CDR3 protein is CASSWKDRTMNTEAFF. CDR3 DNA: TGCGCCAGCAGCTGGAAAGACAGGACCATGAACACTGAAGCTTTCTTT.

The chain joins TRBV5-1 to TRBJ1-2, with D possibly matching TRBD1 (5 bases). The CDR3 sequence is 17 residues long. The V end was cut by 0 bases, the J end by 8 bases, with 23 bases between. Per the germline V gene, CDR1 is SGHRS and CDR2 is YFSETQ. The CDR3 DNA reads TGCGCCAGCAGCTTGGCCCCAGGTGCCTCTGGGGAGGGGGGCTACACCTTC. The encoded protein is CASSLAPGASGEGGYTF.

The V call is TRBV19, the J call TRBJ1-1; D unclear. From germline, CDR1 is LNHDA and CDR2 SQIVND (reference sequence). The ends were cut back, 1 base at V and 1 base at J, with 7 bases in the middle. CDR3 size: 14 residues. As DNA, the CDR3 is TGTGCCAGTAGTATAGTTGGCCCGAACACTGAAGCTTTCTTT. This translates into CASSIVGPNTEAFF.

In this sample, this clone turned up once. This sequence joins TRBV6-1 and TRBJ2-1, with D uncertain. The CDR3 consists of 15 residues. Germline assignment: CDR1 MNHNS and CDR2 SASEGT. The V end was cut by 3 bases, the J end by 1 base, with 10 bases between. CDR3 protein: CASSERDKSYNEQFF. As DNA, the CDR3 is TGTGCCAGCAGTGAGCGAGATAAGTCCTACAATGAGCAGTTCTTC.

This chain connects TRBV18 to TRBJ1-1; TRBD1 is a possible D gene (6 bases). Deletions cut 6 bases from V and 1 base from J, with 12 bases between. Germline CDR1 KGHSH, CDR2 LQKENI. This CDR3 has 14 amino acids. The CDR3 nucleotides read TGTGCCAGCTCGTGGACAGAGGGGAACACTGAAGCTTTCTTT. This translates into CASSWTEGNTEAFF.

The chain is built from TRBV9 and TRBJ2-7; TRBD1 matches 7 bases. Trimming removed 4 bases from V and 6 bases from J; junction bases left unmatched: 10. Germline V gene sequence: CDR1 SGDLS, CDR2 YYNGEE. CDR3 length: 14 residues. The CDR3 DNA reads TGTGCCAGCAGCTTACTCAACAGGGGATGCGAGCAGTACTTC. Protein product: CASSLLNRGCEQYF.

The rearrangement joins TRBV9 to TRBJ1-3; D unresolved. The CDR3 covers 11 residues. V was pared by 7 bases and J by 9 bases, with 11 bases between. Germline V lookup: CDR1 SGDLS, CDR2 YYNGEE. The CDR3 DNA is TGTGCCAGCTCACCAGGAGGCACCATATATTTT. This codes for CASSPGGTIYF.

The V gene is TRBV5-4, the J gene TRBJ2-4, with 7 nucleotides matching TRBD2. CDR1 and CDR2 (germline): SGHNT, YYREEE (reference sequence). V lost 1 base to trimming and J lost 11 bases; unmatched junction nucleotides: 9. This CDR3 region has 14 residues. CDR3 sequence reads: CASSLNGGGELQYF. CDR3 DNA sequence: TGTGCCAGCAGCTTGAATGGGGGAGGGGAACTTCAGTACTTC.

The chain joins TRBV27 to TRBJ2-6; D is unresolved. Trimming removed 6 bases at V and 4 bases at J, with 13 bases between. The CDR3 consists of 15 residues. CDR1 is MNHEY, CDR2 SMNVEV, per germline (reference sequence). CDR3 amino acids: CASSRPHSGANVLTF. The CDR3 DNA sequence: TGTGCCAGCAGCCGCCCACATTCCGGGGCCAACGTCCTGACTTTC. The variable domain in full, completed from reference TRBV27 and TRBJ2-6, reads EAQVTQNPRYLITVTGKKLTVTCSQNMNHEYMSWYRQDPGLGLRQIYYSMNVEVTDKGDVPEGYKVSRKEKRNFPLILESPSPNQTSLYFCASSRPHSGANVLTFGAGSRLTVL.

The rearrangement uses TRBV15 and TRBJ2-2; 7 bases are shared with TRBD2. With V trimmed by 5 bases and J by 6 bases, 0 bases remained unmatched. Germline V gives CDR1 LNHNV, CDR2 YYDKDF (reference sequence). This CDR3 comprises 12 residues. This chain's CDR3 is CATSGGAGELFF. DNA for the CDR3: TGTGCCACCAGCGGGGGGGCCGGGGAGCTGTTTTTT.

The CDR3: CASSGLGGTYEQYF. CDR3 nucleotide sequence: TGTGCCAGCAGCGGGTTAGGGGGTACCTACGAGCAGTACTTC. The rearrangement joins TRBV6-5 to TRBJ2-7, with a possible D match to TRBD1 (6 bases). Germline V gene sequence: CDR1 MNHEY, CDR2 SVGAGI. This CDR3 is built from 14 residues. V was trimmed by 6 bases and J by 2 bases, leaving 14 bases between them.

The CDR3 DNA follows: TGTGCCTGGAGTGTAGGAGGGGCTGAAGCTTTCTTT. Protein sequence: CAWSVGGAEAFF. The V and J genes are TRBV30 and TRBJ1-1, with D tentatively TRBD1 (5 bases). Trimming stripped 0 bases from V and 6 bases from J, with 8 bases between. CDR1 and CDR2 from the germline V gene are GTSNPN and SVGIG (reference sequence). This CDR3 is 12 amino acids long. Full variable domain (remainder filled in from reference TRBV30 and TRBJ1-1): SQTIHQWPATLVQPVGSPLSLECTVEGTSNPNLYWYRQAAGRGLQLLFYSVGIGQISSEVPQNLSASRPQDRQFILSSKKLLLSDSGFYLCAWSVGGAEAFFGQGTRLTVV.

The table lists this clone with a few counts. This chain joins TRBV14 and TRBJ1-2; D unresolved. Germline lookup yields CDR1 SGHDN and CDR2 FVKESK. Trimming pared 5 bases from V and 2 bases from J, leaving 12 bases between. The CDR3 contains 14 residues. The CDR3 DNA reads as TGTGCCAGCAGCTCCATCTACCTCAACTATGGCTACACCTTC. Amino acid sequence: CASSSIYLNYGYTF.

The CDR3 is CASSLDRAVNQPQHF. DNA for the CDR3: TGTGCCAGCAGCTTGGACAGGGCCGTAAATCAGCCCCAGCATTTT. This chain joins TRBV5-6 and TRBJ1-5; a weak D match, TRBD1 (6 bases). The CDR3 runs 15 residues. Germline V gene lookup returns CDR1 SGHDT and CDR2 YYEEEE. Trimming removed 0 bases from V and 4 bases from J, with 11 bases in between. Filled out from reference TRBV5-6 and TRBJ1-5, the complete variable domain reads DAGVTQSPTHLIKTRGQQVTLRCSPKSGHDTVSWYQQALGQGPQFIFQYYEEEERQRGNFPDRFSGHQFPNYSSELNVNALLLGDSALYLCASSLDRAVNQPQHFGDGTRLSIL.

This chain uses TRBV13 with TRBJ2-1; 10 nucleotides agree with TRBD2. The CDR3 sequence is 16 residues long. Germline V gives CDR1 PRHDT, CDR2 FYEKMQ (reference sequence). Trimming cost V 4 bases and J 4 bases; bases outside gene matches: 7. The CDR3 spells CASSSGIAGGYNEQFF. The CDR3 coding sequence is TGTGCCAGCAGCTCAGGGATAGCGGGGGGATACAATGAGCAGTTCTTC. The entire variable domain, with the rest obtained from reference TRBV13 and TRBJ2-1, is as follows: AAGVIQSPRHLIKEKRETATLKCYPIPRHDTVYWYQQGPGQDPQFLISFYEKMQSDKGSIPDRFSAQQFSDYHSELNMSSLELGDSALYFCASSSGIAGGYNEQFFGPGTRLTVL.

The V call is TRBV30, the J call TRBJ2-7, with D possibly being TRBD1 (6 bases). In germline, CDR1 is GTSNPN, CDR2 SVGIG (reference sequence). V shed 3 bases and J shed 3 bases, with 9 bases lying between them. This CDR3 contains 12 residues. The CDR3 region is CAWRDSYYEQYF. CDR3 DNA: TGTGCCTGGAGGGACAGTTACTACGAGCAGTACTTC.

A word on this clone: Additional DNA sequences in this sample encode the identical CDR3. The J gene is TRBJ1-1, the V gene TRBV18; no reliable D call. Germline V gives CDR1 KGHSH, CDR2 LQKENI. This CDR3 is 12 amino acids long. Trimming pared 6 bases from V and 2 bases from J, leaving 7 bases between. The chain's CDR3 is CASSLGNTEAFF. In DNA form, the CDR3 reads TGTGCCAGCTCCCTTGGCAACACTGAAGCTTTCTTT. Supplemented by reference TRBV18 and TRBJ1-1, the full variable domain reads NAGVMQNPRHLVRRRGQEARLRCSPMKGHSHVYWYRQLPEEGLKFMVYLQKENIIDESGMPKERFSAEFPKEGPSILRIQQVVRGDSAAYFCASSLGNTEAFFGQGTRLTVV.